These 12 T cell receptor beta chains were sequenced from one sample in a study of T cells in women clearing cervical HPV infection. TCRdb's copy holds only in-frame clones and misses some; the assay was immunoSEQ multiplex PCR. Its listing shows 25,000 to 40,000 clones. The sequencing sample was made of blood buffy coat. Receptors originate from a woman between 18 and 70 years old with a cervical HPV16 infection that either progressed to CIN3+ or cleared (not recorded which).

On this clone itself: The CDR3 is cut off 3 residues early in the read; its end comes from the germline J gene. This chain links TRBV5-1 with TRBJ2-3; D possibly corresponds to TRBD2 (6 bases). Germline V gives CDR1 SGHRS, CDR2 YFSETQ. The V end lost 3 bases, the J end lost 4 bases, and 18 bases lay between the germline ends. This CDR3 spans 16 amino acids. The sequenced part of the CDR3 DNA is TGCGCCAGCAGCTGGGGTTCGGGACTCATCCCAGATACG. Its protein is CASSWGSGLIPDT. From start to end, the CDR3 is CASSWGSGLIPDTQYF. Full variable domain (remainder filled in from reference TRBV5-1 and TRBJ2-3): KAGVTQTPRYLIKTRGQQVTLSCSPISGHRSVSWYQQTPGQGLQFLFEYFSETQRNKGNFPGRFSGRQFSNSRSEMNVSTLELGDSALYLCASSWGSGLIPDTQYFGPGTRLTVL.

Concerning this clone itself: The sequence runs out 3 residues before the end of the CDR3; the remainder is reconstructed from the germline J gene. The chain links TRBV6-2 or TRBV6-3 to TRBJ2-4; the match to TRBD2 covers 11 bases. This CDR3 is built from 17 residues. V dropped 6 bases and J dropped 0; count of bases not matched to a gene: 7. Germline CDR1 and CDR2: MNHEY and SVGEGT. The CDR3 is CASRPGTSGLAKNIQYF. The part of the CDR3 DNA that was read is TGTGCCAGCAGGCCCGGGACTAGCGGATTAGCCAAAAACATT.

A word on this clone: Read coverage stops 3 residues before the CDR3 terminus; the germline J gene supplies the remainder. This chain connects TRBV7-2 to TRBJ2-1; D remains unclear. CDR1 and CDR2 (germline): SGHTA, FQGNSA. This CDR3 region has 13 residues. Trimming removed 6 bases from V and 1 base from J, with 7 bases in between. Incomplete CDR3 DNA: TGTGCCAGCAGGCCCGGGTCCTACAATGAG. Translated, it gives CASRPGSYNE. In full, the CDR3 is CASRPGSYNEQFF.

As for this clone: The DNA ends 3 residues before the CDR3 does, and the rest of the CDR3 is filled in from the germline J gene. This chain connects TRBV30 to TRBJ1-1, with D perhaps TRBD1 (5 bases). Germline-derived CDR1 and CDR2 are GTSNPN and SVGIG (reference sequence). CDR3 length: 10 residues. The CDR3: CAWGPGGAFF. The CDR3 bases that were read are TGTGCCTGGGGCCCGGGGGGA.

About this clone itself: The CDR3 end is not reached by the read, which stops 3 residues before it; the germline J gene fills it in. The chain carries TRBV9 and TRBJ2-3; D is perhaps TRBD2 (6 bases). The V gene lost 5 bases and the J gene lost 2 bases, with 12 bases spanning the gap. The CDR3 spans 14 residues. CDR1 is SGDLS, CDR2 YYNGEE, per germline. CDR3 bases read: TGTGCCAGCAGTTGGGAGGACAACACAGATACG. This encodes CASSWEDNTDT. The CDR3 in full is CASSWEDNTDTQYF.

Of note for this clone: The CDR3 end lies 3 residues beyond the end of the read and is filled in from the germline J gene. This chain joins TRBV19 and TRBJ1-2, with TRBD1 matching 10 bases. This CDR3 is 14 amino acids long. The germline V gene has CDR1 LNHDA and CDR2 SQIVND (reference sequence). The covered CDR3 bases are TGTGCCAGTAGTATAGGTCCGGGACAGGGGAGC. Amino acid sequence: CASSIGPGQGS. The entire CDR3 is CASSIGPGQGSYTF. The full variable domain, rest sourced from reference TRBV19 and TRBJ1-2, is DGGITQSPKYLFRKEGQNVTLSCEQNLNHDAMYWYRQDPGQGLRLIYYSQIVNDFQKGDIAEGYSVSREKKESFPLTVTSAQKNPTAFYLCASSIGPGQGSYTFGSGTRLTVV.

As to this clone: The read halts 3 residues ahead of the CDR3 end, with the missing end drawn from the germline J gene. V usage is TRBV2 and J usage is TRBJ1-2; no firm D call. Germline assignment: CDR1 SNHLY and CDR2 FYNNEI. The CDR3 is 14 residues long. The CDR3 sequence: CASTSGRHPYDYTF. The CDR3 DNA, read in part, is TGTGCCAGCACCAGCGGGAGGCATCCCTACGAC.

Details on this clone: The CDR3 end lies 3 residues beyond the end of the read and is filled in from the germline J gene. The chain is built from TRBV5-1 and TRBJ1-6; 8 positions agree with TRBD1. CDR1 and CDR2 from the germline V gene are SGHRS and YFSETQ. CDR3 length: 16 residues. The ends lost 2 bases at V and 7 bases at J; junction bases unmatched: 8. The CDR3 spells CASSFQGQVTNSPLHF. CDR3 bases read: TGCGCCAGCAGCTTTCAGGGACAGGTTACAAATTCACCC.

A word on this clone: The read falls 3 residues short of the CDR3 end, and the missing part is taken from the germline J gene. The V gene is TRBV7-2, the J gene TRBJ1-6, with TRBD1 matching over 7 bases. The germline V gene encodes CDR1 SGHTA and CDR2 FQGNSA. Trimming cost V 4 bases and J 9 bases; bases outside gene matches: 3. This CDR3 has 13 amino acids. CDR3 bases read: TGTGCCAGCAGCTCCCGGGACAGTTCACCC. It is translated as CASSSRDSSP. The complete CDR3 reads CASSSRDSSPLHF.

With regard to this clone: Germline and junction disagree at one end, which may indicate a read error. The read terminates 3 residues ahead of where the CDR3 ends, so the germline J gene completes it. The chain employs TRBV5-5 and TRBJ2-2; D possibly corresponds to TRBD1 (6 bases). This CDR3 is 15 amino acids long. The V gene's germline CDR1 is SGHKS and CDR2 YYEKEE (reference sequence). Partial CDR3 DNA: TGTGCCAGCAGCTCCTACTTCGAGGGGGAAGGGGCG. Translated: CASSSYFEGEGA. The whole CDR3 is CASSSYFEGEGALFF.

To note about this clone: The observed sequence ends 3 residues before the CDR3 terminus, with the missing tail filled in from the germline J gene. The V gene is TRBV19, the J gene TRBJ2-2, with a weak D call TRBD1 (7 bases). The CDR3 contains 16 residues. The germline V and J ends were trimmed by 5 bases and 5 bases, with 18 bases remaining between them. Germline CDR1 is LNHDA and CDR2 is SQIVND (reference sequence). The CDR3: CASSWRVTGWTGELFF. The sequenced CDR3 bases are TGTGCCAGTAGTTGGAGGGTGACAGGGTGGACCGGGGAG.

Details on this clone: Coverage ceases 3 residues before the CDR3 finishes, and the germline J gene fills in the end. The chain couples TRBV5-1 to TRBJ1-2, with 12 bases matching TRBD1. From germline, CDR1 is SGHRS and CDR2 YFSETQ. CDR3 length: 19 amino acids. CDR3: CASSPNQGTGGLAKNIYTF. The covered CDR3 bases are TGCGCCAGCAGCCCAAATCAGGGGACAGGGGGCTTAGCCAAAAACATC.